The clone carrying this TCR beta chain was counted only a few times. The target antigen is unknown. TCRdb independently ran MiXCR on the 5' RACE reads; one entry per CDR3 protein. Among roughly 300,000 distinct CDR3 sequences listed, 8% to 9% were seen once. This record belongs to a study of T-cell memory formation after mild COVID-19. As for the study in general: TCR clusters were largely donor specific. Study-wide findings and caveats: Pre-infection memory held some responding clones, suggesting pre-existing cross-reactive T cells responded.

CDR3 size: 15 residues. From germline, CDR1 is SGHRS and CDR2 YFSETQ. V dropped 4 bases and J dropped 1; count of bases not matched to a gene: 5. Sequenced material: PBMCs or a T cell subset sorted from them (not recorded which). This sequence originates from a man younger than 30 who had mild COVID-19 (a few samples of this study predate the infection). Cell type and time point are not known. The V call is TRBV5-1, the J call TRBJ1-1; 9 bases are a match to TRBD1. The CDR3 region is CASSPEGQGNTEAFF. The CDR3 DNA is TGCGCCAGCAGCCCGGAGGGACAGGGGAACACTGAAGCTTTCTTT.